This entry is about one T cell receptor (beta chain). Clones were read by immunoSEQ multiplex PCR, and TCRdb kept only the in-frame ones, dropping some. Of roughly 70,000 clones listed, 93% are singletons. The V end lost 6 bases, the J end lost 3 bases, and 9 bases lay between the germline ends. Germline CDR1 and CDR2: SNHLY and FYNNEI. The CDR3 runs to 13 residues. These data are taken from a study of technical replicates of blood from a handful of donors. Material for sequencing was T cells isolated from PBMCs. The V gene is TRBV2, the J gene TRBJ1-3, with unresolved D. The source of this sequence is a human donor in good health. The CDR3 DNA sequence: TGTGCCAGCAGATTGGAGGGTGGAAACACCATATATTTT. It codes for CASRLEGGNTIYF.